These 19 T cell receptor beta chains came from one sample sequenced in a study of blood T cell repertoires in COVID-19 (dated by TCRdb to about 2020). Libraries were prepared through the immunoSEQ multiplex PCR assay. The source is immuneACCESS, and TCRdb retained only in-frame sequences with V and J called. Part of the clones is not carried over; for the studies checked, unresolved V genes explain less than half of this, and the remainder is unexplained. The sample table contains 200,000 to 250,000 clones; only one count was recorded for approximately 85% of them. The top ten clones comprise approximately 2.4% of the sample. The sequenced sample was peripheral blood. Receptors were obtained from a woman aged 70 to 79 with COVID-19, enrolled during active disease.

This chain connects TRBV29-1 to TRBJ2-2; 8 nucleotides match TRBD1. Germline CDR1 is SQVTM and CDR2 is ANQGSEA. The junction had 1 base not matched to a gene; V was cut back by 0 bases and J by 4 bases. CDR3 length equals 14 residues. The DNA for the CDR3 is TGCAGCGTTGAAGATGACAGGGGCACCGGGGAGCTGTTTTTT. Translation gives CSVEDDRGTGELFF.

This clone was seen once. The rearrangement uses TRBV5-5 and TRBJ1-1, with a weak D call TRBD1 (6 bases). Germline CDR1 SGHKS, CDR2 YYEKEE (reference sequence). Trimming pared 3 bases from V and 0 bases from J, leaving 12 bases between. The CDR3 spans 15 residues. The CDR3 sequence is CASSSAGTLNTEAFF. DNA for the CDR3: TGTGCCAGCAGCTCTGCCGGGACACTGAACACTGAAGCTTTCTTT.

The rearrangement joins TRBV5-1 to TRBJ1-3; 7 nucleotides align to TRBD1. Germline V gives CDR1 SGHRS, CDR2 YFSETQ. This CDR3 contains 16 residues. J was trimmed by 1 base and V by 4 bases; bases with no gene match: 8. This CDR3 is CASSGGTVGSGNTIYF. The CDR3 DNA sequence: TGCGCCAGCAGCGGCGGGACAGTTGGATCTGGAAACACCATATATTTT.

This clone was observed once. CDR3: CASSLAGTGVGEQYF. CDR3 coding DNA: TGCGCCAGCAGCTTGGCCGGGACAGGGGTAGGCGAGCAGTACTTC. The J gene is TRBJ2-7, the V gene TRBV5-1, with 10 bases matching TRBD1. V dropped 0 bases and J dropped 6; count of bases not matched to a gene: 6. The germline V gene encodes CDR1 SGHRS and CDR2 YFSETQ. This CDR3 spans 15 amino acids.

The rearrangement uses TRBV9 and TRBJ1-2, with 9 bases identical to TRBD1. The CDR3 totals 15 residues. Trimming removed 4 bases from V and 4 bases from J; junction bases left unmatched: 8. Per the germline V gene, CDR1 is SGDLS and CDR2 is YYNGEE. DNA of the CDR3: TGTGCCAGCAGCTCGACGGGGACAGGGCCCTATGGCTACACCTTC. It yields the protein CASSSTGTGPYGYTF. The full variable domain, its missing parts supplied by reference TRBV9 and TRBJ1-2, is DSGVTQTPKHLITATGQRVTLRCSPRSGDLSVYWYQQSLDQGLQFLIQYYNGEERAKGNILERFSAQQFPDLHSELNLSSLELGDSALYFCASSSTGTGPYGYTFGSGTRLTVV.

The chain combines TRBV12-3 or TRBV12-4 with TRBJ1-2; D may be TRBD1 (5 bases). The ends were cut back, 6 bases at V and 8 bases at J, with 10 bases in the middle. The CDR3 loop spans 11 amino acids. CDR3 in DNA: TGTGCCAGCAGAACCCGGGGGGGCTACACCTTC. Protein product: CASRTRGGYTF.

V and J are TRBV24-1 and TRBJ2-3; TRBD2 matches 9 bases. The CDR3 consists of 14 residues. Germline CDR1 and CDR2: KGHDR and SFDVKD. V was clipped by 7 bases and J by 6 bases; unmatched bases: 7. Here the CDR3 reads CATSSRLAADTQYF. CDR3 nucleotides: TGTGCCACCAGCTCCCGACTAGCGGCGGATACGCAGTATTTT.

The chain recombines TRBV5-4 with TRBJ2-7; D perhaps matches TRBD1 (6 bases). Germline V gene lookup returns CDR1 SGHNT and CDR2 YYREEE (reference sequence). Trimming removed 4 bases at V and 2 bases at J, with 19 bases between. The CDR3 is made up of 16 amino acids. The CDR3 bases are TGTGCCAGCAGCATTGATAGGGCAGGGGCAACCTACGAGCAGTACTTC. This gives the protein CASSIDRAGATYEQYF. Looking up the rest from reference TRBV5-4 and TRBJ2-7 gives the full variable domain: ETGVTQSPTHLIKTRGQQVTLRCSSQSGHNTVSWYQQALGQGPQFIFQYYREEENGRGNFPPRFSGLQFPNYSSELNVNALELDDSALYLCASSIDRAGATYEQYFGPGTRLTVT.

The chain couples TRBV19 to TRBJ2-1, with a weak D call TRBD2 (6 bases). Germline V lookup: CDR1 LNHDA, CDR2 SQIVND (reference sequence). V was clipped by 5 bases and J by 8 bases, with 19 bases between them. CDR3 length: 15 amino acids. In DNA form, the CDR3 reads TGTGCCAGTAGTTATGCACTAGCAATAACATATGAGCAGTTCTTC. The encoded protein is CASSYALAITYEQFF.

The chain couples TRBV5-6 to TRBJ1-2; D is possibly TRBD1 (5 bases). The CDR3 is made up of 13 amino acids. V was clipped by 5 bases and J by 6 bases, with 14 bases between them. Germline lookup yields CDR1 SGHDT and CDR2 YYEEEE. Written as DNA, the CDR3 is TGTGCCAGCAGACTCAGGGCGGTGGATGGCTACACCTTC. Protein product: CASRLRAVDGYTF.

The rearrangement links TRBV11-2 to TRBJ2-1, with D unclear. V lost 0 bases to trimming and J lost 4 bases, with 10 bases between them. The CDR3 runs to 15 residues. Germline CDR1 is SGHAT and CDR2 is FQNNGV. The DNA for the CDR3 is TGTGCCAGCAGCTTAGACCCAGGCGATTACAATGAGCAGTTCTTC. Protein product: CASSLDPGDYNEQFF.

The CDR3 loop is CASSDKRERANYGYTF. CDR3 nucleotide sequence: TGTGCCAGCAGCGATAAGAGGGAAAGAGCTAACTATGGCTACACCTTC. The rearrangement joins TRBV2 to TRBJ1-2; D remains unclear. Germline loops: CDR1 SNHLY, CDR2 FYNNEI. This CDR3 region has 16 residues. With 6 bases removed from V and 0 bases from J, the gap between germline ends came to 17 bases.

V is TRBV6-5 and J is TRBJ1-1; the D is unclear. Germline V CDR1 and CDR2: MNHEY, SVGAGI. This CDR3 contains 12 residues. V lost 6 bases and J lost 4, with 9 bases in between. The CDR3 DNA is TGTGCCAGCAGCCGGGGTCTCACTGAAGCTTTCTTT. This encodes CASSRGLTEAFF.

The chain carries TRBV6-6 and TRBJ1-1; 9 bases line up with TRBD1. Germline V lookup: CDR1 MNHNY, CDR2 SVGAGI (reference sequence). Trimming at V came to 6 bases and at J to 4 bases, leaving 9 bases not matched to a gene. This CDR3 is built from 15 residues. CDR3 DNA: TGTGCCAGCAGACGATTCACAGGGGGCTCCACTGAAGCTTTCTTT. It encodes CASRRFTGGSTEAFF.

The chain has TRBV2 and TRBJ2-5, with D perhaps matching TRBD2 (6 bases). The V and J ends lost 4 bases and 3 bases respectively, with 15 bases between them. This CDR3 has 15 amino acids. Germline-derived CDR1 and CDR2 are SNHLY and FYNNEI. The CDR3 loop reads CASSGLETGKETQYF. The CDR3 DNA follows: TGTGCCAGCAGTGGACTAGAAACCGGAAAAGAGACCCAGTACTTC.

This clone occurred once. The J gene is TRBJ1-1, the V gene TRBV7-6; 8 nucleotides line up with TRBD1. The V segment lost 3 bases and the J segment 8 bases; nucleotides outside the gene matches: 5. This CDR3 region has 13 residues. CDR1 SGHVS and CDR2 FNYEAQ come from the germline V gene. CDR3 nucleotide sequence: TGTGCCAGCAGCTTTCAGGGGGCGGGCGAAGCTTTCTTT. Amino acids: CASSFQGAGEAFF.

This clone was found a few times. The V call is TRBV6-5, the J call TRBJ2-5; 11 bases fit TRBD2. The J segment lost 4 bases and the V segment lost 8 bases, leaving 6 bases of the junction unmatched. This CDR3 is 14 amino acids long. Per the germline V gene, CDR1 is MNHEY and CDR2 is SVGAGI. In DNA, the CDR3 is TGTGCCAGCTTAGCGGGGGGGCTGGGAGAGACCCAGTACTTC. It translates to CASLAGGLGETQYF.

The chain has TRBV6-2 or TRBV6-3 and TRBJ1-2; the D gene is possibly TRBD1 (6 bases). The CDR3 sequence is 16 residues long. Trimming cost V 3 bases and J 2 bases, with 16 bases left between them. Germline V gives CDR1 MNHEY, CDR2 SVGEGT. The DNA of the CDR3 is TGTGCCAGCAGTTATCTCGTTACAGGGCGCAACTATGGCTACACCTTC. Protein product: CASSYLVTGRNYGYTF.

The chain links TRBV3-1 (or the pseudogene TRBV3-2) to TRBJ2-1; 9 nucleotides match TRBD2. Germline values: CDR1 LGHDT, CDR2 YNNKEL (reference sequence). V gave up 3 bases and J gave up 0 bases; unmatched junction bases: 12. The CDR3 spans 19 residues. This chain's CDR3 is CASSQGGRVAGVSYNEQFF. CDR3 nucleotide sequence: TGTGCCAGCAGCCAGGGGGGTAGGGTAGCGGGAGTCTCCTACAATGAGCAGTTCTTC.